These T cell receptor beta chains were read from a single sample in a study of cytotoxic CD8 clonotypes in ibrutinib-treated CLL. Assay: immunoSEQ multiplex PCR; the TCRdb copy retains only in-frame clones and omits some. Of more than 200,000 clones in the sample, more than 75% were seen once. The starting material was PBMCs, obtained after 12 months of ibrutinib treatment. The receptor source for this set is a human donor with chronic lymphocytic leukemia. Each CDR3 is given with its conserved first and last residue. The order of the fields is clone size, J gene, V gene, D gene, CDR3 protein, CDR3 DNA. A D gene is named only where the DNA matches it firmly. Only some rows state a clone size, as once, few, many or a class for expanded clones.

>NA|TRBJ2-7|TRBV19|NA
CASGGTYEQYF
TGTGCCAGTGGAGGGACATACGAGCAGTACTTC
>once|TRBJ1-4|TRBV5-6|TRBD1
CASSLGQGSNEKLFF
TGTGCCAGCAGCTTGGGACAGGGGTCTAATGAAAAACTGTTTTTT
>NA|TRBJ1-5|TRBV6-5|NA
CASSLGAGNQPQHF
TGTGCCAGCAGCCTCGGGGCAGGGAATCAGCCCCAGCATTTT
>NA|TRBJ1-2|TRBV18|NA
CASSPPGLTKEGYTF
TGTGCCAGCTCACCACCGGGCCTAACCAAGGAGGGCTACACCTTC
>NA|TRBJ2-1|TRBV5-1|NA
CASSLVFSDNEQFF
TGCGCCAGCAGCTTGGTGTTCAGCGACAATGAGCAGTTCTTC
>NA|TRBJ1-2|TRBV19|NA
CAMRRVIDLKWDYTF
TGTGCCATGCGGAGGGTGATTGACCTAAAATGGGACTACACCTTC
>NA|TRBJ2-7|TRBV7-8|NA
CASSLELWQYPYEQYF
TGTGCCAGCAGCTTAGAGCTTTGGCAGTACCCCTACGAGCAGTACTTC
>NA|TRBJ2-3|TRBV15|NA
CATSRGRVYRDTDTQYF
TGTGCCACCAGCAGAGGAAGAGTCTACCGAGACACAGATACGCAGTATTTT
>NA|TRBJ2-7|TRBV29-1|NA
CSVGDTGEQYF
TGCAGCGTTGGGGACACAGGCGAGCAGTACTTC
>NA|TRBJ2-2|TRBV5-1|NA
CASTQDRGPNTGELFF
TGCGCCAGCACCCAGGATCGGGGACCGAACACCGGGGAGCTGTTTTTT
>NA|TRBJ2-1|TRBV6-1|TRBD2
CASSHTSGDYNEQFF
TGTGCCAGCAGCCATACTAGCGGGGACTACAATGAGCAGTTCTTC
>NA|TRBJ2-2|TRBV18|TRBD1
CASSPRGTGGAGELFF
TGTGCCAGCTCACCACGAGGGACAGGGGGCGCCGGGGAGCTGTTTTTT
>NA|TRBJ2-1|TRBV6-6|NA
CASSRLYNEQFF
TGTGCCAGCAGCCGCCTTTACAATGAGCAGTTCTTC
>NA|TRBJ2-5|TRBV19|TRBD1
CASSNPGQGAGETQYF
TGTGCCAGTAGTAACCCCGGACAGGGGGCGGGGGAGACCCAGTACTTC
>few|TRBJ2-5|TRBV5-6|TRBD2
CASSLGLAGGETQYF
TGTGCCAGCAGCTTGGGGCTAGCGGGAGGAGAGACCCAGTACTTC
>NA|TRBJ2-5|TRBV5-1|NA
CASSKGGGAQETQYF
TGCGCCAGCAGCAAGGGGGGCGGGGCCCAAGAGACCCAGTACTTC
>NA|TRBJ1-5|TRBV29-1|NA
CSVSGPGKGPQHF
TGCAGCGTGTCAGGGCCGGGCAAGGGGCCCCAGCATTTT
>NA|TRBJ2-1|TRBV27|NA
CASRQGGVVGSYNEQFF
TGTGCCAGCCGCCAAGGGGGGGTCGTTGGTTCCTACAATGAGCAGTTCTTC
>NA|TRBJ2-2|TRBV13|NA
CASREGNTGELFF
TGTGCCAGCAGAGAGGGTAACACCGGGGAGCTGTTTTTT
>NA|TRBJ2-1|TRBV9|NA
CASSPAVGPPNEQFF
TGTGCCAGCAGCCCCGCGGTAGGGCCCCCGAATGAGCAGTTCTTC
>NA|TRBJ2-5|TRBV7-3|NA
CASSTRGTPGETQYF
TGTGCCAGCAGCACACGTGGGACACCGGGGGAGACCCAGTACTTC
>once|TRBJ1-2|TRBV4-2|NA
CASSRFIGGTYGYTF
TGTGCCAGCAGCCGATTCATTGGGGGGACCTATGGCTACACCTTC
>NA|TRBJ2-1|TRBV27|NA
CASGAMPSSYNEQFF
TGTGCCAGCGGTGCAATGCCTAGCTCCTACAATGAGCAGTTCTTC
>few|TRBJ2-7|TRBV7-6|TRBD2
CASSSPGRAHEQYF
TGTGCCAGCAGCTCCCCCGGGAGGGCTCACGAGCAGTACTTC
>NA|TRBJ2-3|TRBV19|NA
CASSMAGRRGMDTQYF
TGTGCCAGTAGTATGGCGGGTCGTAGGGGGATGGATACGCAGTATTTT
>NA|TRBJ2-5|TRBV7-8|NA
CASSLAVETQYF
TGTGCCAGCAGCTTAGCGGTGGAGACCCAGTACTTC
>NA|TRBJ1-1|TRBV7-9|NA
CASSLWAASAFF
TGTGCCAGCAGCTTGTGGGCGGCATCGGCTTTCTTT
>once|TRBJ2-5|TRBV20-1|NA
CSAGGAETQYF
TGCAGTGCTGGGGGGGCGGAGACCCAGTACTTC
>once|TRBJ1-1|TRBV7-9|NA
CASSLANRTGNSEAFF
TGTGCCAGCAGCTTAGCAAACCGAACGGGCAATAGTGAAGCTTTCTTT
>few|TRBJ1-2|TRBV2|NA
CASSGTVFNYGYTF
TGTGCCAGCAGTGGGACAGTTTTTAACTATGGCTACACCTTC
>NA|TRBJ1-4|TRBV5-4|TRBD1
CASSLDRAGEKLFF
TGTGCCAGCAGTCTCGACAGGGCGGGTGAAAAACTGTTTTTT
>NA|TRBJ2-6|TRBV28|NA
CASSLGFGANVLTF
TGTGCCAGCAGTTTGGGCTTTGGGGCCAACGTCCTGACTTTC
>NA|TRBJ1-2|TRBV27|NA
CASSSPFTGNYGYTF
TGTGCCAGCAGTTCCCCTTTTACAGGGAACTATGGCTACACCTTC
>NA|TRBJ2-3|TRBV10-2|NA
CASSESPPEDTQYF
TGCGCCAGCAGTGAGTCCCCTCCGGAAGATACGCAGTATTTT
>NA|TRBJ1-1|TRBV29-1|NA
CSGRDLNTEAFF
TGCAGCGGACGGGACCTGAACACTGAAGCTTTCTTT
>NA|TRBJ1-2|TRBV7-6|NA
CASSLGSGQINGYTF
TGTGCCAGCAGCTTAGGGTCGGGGCAGATTAATGGCTACACCTTC
>NA|TRBJ2-1|TRBV5-1|NA
CASSWLVEHNEQFF
TGCGCCAGCAGCTGGCTCGTGGAGCACAATGAGCAGTTCTTC
>once|TRBJ2-2|TRBV13|NA
CASSDTGAGELFF
TGTGCCAGCAGCGATACGGGGGCCGGGGAGCTGTTTTTT
>NA|TRBJ2-7|TRBV5-1|NA
CASPPGPGVSYEQYF
TGCGCCAGCCCGCCCGGCCCGGGAGTCTCCTACGAGCAGTACTTC
>NA|TRBJ2-7|TRBV10-3|NA
CAISVGSSYEQYF
TGTGCCATCAGTGTGGGTAGCTCCTACGAGCAGTACTTC
>NA|TRBJ1-2|TRBV6-5|TRBD1
CASSYRDRFGYTF
TGTGCCAGCAGCTACCGGGACAGGTTCGGCTACACCTTC
>NA|TRBJ1-3|TRBV11-2|NA
CASSVTGWPGSGNTIYF
TGTGCCAGCAGCGTAACAGGGTGGCCGGGCTCTGGAAACACCATATATTTT
>NA|TRBJ1-6|TRBV6-5|NA
CASSYSIRGLLHF
TGTGCCAGCAGTTACTCGATCCGGGGGCTCCTCCACTTT
>NA|TRBJ2-5|TRBV4-1|NA
CASSQDRPQETQYF
TGCGCCAGCAGCCAAGATCGTCCCCAAGAGACCCAGTACTTC
>NA|TRBJ2-3|TRBV10-1|NA
CASSEWGSWRPIITDTQYF
TGCGCCAGCAGTGAGTGGGGAAGTTGGCGGCCCATAATCACAGATACGCAGTATTTT
>NA|TRBJ2-3|TRBV15|NA
CATSARAGNTDTQYF
TGTGCCACCAGCGCCCGGGCGGGAAACACAGATACGCAGTATTTT
>NA|TRBJ2-3|TRBV9|TRBD1
CASSQDRGPSDTQYF
TGTGCCAGCAGCCAGGACAGGGGACCCTCAGATACGCAGTATTTT
>many|TRBJ2-7|TRBV11-2|NA
CASSQRQGAGSYEQYF
TGTGCCAGCAGCCAACGACAAGGGGCGGGCTCCTACGAGCAGTACTTC
>NA|TRBJ1-3|TRBV18|NA
CASSPLDSSGNTIYF
TGTGCCAGCTCACCATTGGACAGCTCTGGAAACACCATATATTTT
>NA|TRBJ2-7|TRBV2|NA
CASSVRTEQYF
TGTGCCAGCAGTGTGAGGACAGAGCAGTACTTC
>NA|TRBJ2-1|TRBV19|NA
CASSIEYGARYNEQFF
TGTGCCAGTAGTATTGAGTACGGTGCGAGATACAATGAGCAGTTCTTC
>NA|TRBJ1-2|TRBV28|NA
CASSIRPGNYGYTF
TGTGCCAGCAGTATCCGCCCGGGAAACTATGGCTACACCTTC
>NA|TRBJ2-6|TRBV30|NA
CAWSVSRTSSGANVLTF
TGTGCCTGGAGTGTAAGCCGGACATCGAGTGGGGCCAACGTCCTGACTTTC
>NA|TRBJ2-3|TRBV5-4|NA
CASSPDYFQAQYF
TGTGCCAGCAGTCCGGACTATTTCCAAGCGCAGTATTTT
>NA|TRBJ1-4|TRBV15|NA
CATSRYRAGGEKLFF
TGTGCCACCAGCAGATACAGGGCGGGCGGTGAAAAACTGTTTTTT
>few|TRBJ1-1|TRBV6-5|NA
CASSYLPRLTEAFF
TGTGCCAGCAGTTACCTCCCGCGTTTGACTGAAGCTTTCTTT
>NA|TRBJ2-3|TRBV28|NA
CASSSGGTDTQYF
TGTGCCAGCAGTTCTGGGGGCACAGATACGCAGTATTTT